Following are 3 T cell receptor beta chains from one sample sequenced in a study of blood T cells in healthy people across ages. A sample-barcoded 5' primer and a J-beta primer mix were used in a second PCR of roughly 6 to 11 cycles. TCRdb itself ran the 5' RACE reads through MiXCR, one entry per CDR3 protein. The top ten clones hold roughly 13% of a sample with 650,000 to 1,000,000 distinct CDR3 sequences, 35% to 40% of them seen once. Sample: blood. These receptors all come from a man aged 18 to 35 in good health.

A word on this clonotype: This may come from a read error, since a much larger clone is one base off. The chain has TRBV4-3 and TRBJ2-3; TRBD1 matches 8 bases. There are 16 residues in the CDR3. Germline V CDR1 and CDR2: LGHNA, YSLEER. This chain's CDR3 is CASSRGQGSVTDTQCF. For the CDR3, the DNA is TGCGCCAGCAGCCGAGGACAGGGCTCTGTAACAGATACGCAGTGTTTT.

This clonotype turned up a few times. The chain carries TRBV7-2 and TRBJ2-1; TRBD2 agrees at 10 bases. With 5 bases clipped from V and 5 bases from J, the junction kept 9 bases outside the gene matches. CDR3 length equals 16 residues. CDR1 and CDR2 (germline): SGHTA, FQGNSA. The CDR3 nucleotides read TGTGCCAGCAGCCCCCAGCGGGGGGGCCTTAACAATGAGCAGTTCTTC. Residues: CASSPQRGGLNNEQFF. Combining the CDR3 with reference TRBV7-2 and TRBJ2-1 gives the whole variable domain GAGVSQSPSNKVTEKGKDVELRCDPISGHTALYWYRQSLGQGLEFLIYFQGNSAPDKSGLPSDRFSAERTGGSVSTLTIQRTQQEDSAVYLCASSPQRGGLNNEQFFGPGTRLTVL.

This clonotype was observed once. V usage is TRBV20-1 and J usage is TRBJ1-1; D is unresolved. Trimming stripped 6 bases from V and 0 bases from J, with 11 bases between. Looked up from germline, CDR1 is DFQATT and CDR2 is SNEGSKA (reference sequence). There are 13 residues in the CDR3. The DNA of the CDR3 is TGCAGTGCCCCCAGACGGATGAACACTGAAGCTTTCTTT. Its protein product is CSAPRRMNTEAFF.